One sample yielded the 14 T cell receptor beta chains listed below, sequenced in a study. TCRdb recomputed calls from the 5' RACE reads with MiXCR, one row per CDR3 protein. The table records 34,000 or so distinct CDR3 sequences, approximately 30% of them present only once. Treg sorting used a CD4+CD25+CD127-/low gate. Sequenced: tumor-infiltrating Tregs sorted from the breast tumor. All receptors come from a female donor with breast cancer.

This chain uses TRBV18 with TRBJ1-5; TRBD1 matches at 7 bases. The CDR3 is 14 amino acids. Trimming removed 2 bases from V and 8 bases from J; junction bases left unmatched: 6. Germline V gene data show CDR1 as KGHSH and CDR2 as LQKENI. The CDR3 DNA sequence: TGTGCCAGCTCACCAAGACAGGGCGAAGAGCCCCAGCATTTT. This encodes CASSPRQGEEPQHF.

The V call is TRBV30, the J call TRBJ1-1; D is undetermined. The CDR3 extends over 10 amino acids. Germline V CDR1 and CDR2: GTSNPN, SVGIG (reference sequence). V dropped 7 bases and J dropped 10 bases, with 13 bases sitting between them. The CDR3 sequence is CALGRFGAFF. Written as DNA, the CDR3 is TGTGCCTTAGGACGGTTCGGAGCTTTCTTT.

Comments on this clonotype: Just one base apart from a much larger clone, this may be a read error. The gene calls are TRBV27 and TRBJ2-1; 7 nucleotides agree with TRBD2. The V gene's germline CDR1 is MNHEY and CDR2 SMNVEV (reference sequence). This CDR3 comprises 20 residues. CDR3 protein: CVSRRDSSSGLPRSYNEQFF. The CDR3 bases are TGTGTCAGCAGACGCGACTCGTCTAGCGGACTCCCCCGCTCCTACAATGAGCAGTTCTTC.

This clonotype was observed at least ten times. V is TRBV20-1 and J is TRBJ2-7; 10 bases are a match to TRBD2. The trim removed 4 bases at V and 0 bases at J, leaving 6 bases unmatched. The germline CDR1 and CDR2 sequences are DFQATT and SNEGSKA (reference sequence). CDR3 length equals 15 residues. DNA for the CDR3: TGCAGTGCTATACAGACTAGCGGGCACTCCTACGAGCAGTACTTC. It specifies CSAIQTSGHSYEQYF.

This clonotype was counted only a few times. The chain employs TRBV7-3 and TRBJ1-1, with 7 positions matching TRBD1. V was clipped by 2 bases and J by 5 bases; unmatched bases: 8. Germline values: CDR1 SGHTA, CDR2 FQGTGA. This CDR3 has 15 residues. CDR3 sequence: CASSLGQVGQTEAFF. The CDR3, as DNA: TGTGCCAGCAGCTTAGGACAGGTCGGTCAGACTGAAGCTTTCTTT.

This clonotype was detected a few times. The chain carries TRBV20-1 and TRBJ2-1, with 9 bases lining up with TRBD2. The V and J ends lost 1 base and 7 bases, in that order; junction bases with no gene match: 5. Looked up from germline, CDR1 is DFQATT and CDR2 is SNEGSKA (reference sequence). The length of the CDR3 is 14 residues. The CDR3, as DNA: TGCAGTGCTAGAGTTGCGGGAGGGCAAAATGAGCAGTTCTTC. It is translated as CSARVAGGQNEQFF.

The CDR3 nucleotides read TGTGCCAGCAGTGAATTACAGGGTGGCTACAATGAGCAGTTCTTC. Translating it yields CASSELQGGYNEQFF. V usage is TRBV25-1 and J usage is TRBJ2-1; possible D gene TRBD1, 6 bases. This CDR3 spans 15 amino acids. V was trimmed by 1 base and J by 3 bases, leaving 10 bases between them. Per the germline V gene, CDR1 is MGHDK and CDR2 is SYGVNS.

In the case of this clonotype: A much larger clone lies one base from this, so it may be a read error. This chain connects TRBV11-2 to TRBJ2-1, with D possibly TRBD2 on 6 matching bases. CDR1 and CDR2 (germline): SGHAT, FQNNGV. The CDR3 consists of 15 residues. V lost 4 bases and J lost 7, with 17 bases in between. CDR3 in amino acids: CASSYLAWARNEQFF. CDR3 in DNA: TGTGCCAGCAGCTACCTAGCGTGGGCAAGGAATGAGCAGTTCTTC.

DNA of the CDR3: TGTGCCAGCAGTTTACGGACTAACACTGAAGCTTTCTTT. This encodes CASSLRTNTEAFF. The rearrangement uses TRBV12-3 or TRBV12-4 and TRBJ1-1; D is uncertain. Trimming stripped 2 bases from V and 2 bases from J, with 6 bases between. This CDR3 is built from 13 residues.

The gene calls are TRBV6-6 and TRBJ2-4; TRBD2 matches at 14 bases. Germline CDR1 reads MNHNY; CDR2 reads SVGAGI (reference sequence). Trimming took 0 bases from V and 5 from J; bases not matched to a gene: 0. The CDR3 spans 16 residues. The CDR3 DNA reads TGTGCCAGCAGTTACTCGGGACTAGCGGGAGAAAACATTCAGTACTTC. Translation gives CASSYSGLAGENIQYF.

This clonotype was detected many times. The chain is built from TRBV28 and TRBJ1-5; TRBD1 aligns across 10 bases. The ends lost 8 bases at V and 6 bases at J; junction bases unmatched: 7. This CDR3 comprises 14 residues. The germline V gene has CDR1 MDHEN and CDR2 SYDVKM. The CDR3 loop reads CASEGQGEVQPQHF. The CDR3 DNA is TGTGCCAGCGAAGGACAGGGGGAAGTTCAGCCCCAGCATTTT.

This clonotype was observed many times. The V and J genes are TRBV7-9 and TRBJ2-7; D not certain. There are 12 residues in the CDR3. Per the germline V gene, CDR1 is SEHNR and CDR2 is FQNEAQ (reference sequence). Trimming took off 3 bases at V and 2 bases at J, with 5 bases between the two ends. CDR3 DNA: TGTGCCAGCAGCTTGTGGACCTACGAGCAGTACTTC. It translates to CASSLWTYEQYF.

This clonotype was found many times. The CDR3 DNA is TGTGCCAGCAGCCAATTGAGCAGGGAATCTCAGCCCCAGCATTTT. The encoded protein is CASSQLSRESQPQHF. The V and J genes are TRBV16 and TRBJ1-5; tentatively, D is TRBD1 (5 bases). This CDR3 is 15 amino acids long. Trimming took 1 base from V and 6 from J, leaving 13 bases between them. Per germline, CDR1 KGHSY and CDR2 FQNENV. The whole variable domain, remainder taken from reference TRBV16 and TRBJ1-5, is GEEVAQTPKHLVRGEGQKAKLYCAPIKGHSYVFWYQQVLKNEFKFLISFQNENVFDETGMPKERFSAKCLPNSPCSLEIQATKLEDSAVYFCASSQLSRESQPQHFGDGTRLSIL.

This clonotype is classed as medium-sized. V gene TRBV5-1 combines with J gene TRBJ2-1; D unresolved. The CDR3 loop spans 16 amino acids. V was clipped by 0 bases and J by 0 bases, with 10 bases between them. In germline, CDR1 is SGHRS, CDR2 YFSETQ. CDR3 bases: TGCGCCAGCAGCTTGGCGCCACCCTACTCCTACAATGAGCAGTTCTTC. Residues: CASSLAPPYSYNEQFF.